This passage covers 18 T cell receptor beta chains from one sample sequenced in a study of T-cell memory formation after mild COVID-19. TCRdb reanalysed the 5' RACE reads using MiXCR and keeps one entry per CDR3 protein. This table has some 350,000 distinct CDR3 sequences, roughly 13% appearing once. The source material was PBMCs or a T cell subset sorted from them (not recorded which). These receptors all come from a man aged 18 to 29 who had mild COVID-19 (a few samples of this study predate the infection). Cell type and time point are not known.

The rearrangement links TRBV5-5 to TRBJ2-2; D not resolved. This CDR3 spans 15 amino acids. CDR1 SGHKS and CDR2 YYEKEE come from the germline V gene (reference sequence). Trimming removed 0 bases from V and 4 bases from J, with 10 bases in between. CDR3 in amino acids: CASSLALLRTGELFF. CDR3 sequence (DNA): TGTGCCAGCAGCTTGGCTCTTCTGCGCACCGGGGAGCTGTTTTTT.

Only a few counts were recorded for this clonotype. The chain links TRBV7-9 to TRBJ1-5, with TRBD1 as a possible D gene (5 bases). The germline gives CDR1 SEHNR, CDR2 FQNEAQ (reference sequence). This CDR3 is built from 14 residues. The germline V and J ends were trimmed by 4 bases and 5 bases, with 12 bases remaining between them. The CDR3 coding sequence is TGTGCCAGCAGCTCTCCGGACACAGATCAGCCCCAGCATTTT. It is translated as CASSSPDTDQPQHF.

This clonotype has at least ten counts. The chain is built from TRBV6-4 and TRBJ2-5; D may be TRBD1 (6 bases). Germline V gene data show CDR1 as MRHNA and CDR2 as SNTAGT. The V end lost 8 bases, the J end lost 5 bases, and 15 bases lay between the germline ends. The CDR3 totals 13 residues. The CDR3: CASSRGSGETQYF. The CDR3 nucleotides read TGTGCCAGCTCCAGGGGATCTGGGGAGACCCAGTACTTC.

Only a few counts were recorded for this clonotype. This chain connects TRBV7-2 to TRBJ1-1, with D uncertain. Looked up from germline, CDR1 is SGHTA and CDR2 is FQGNSA. The CDR3 covers 13 residues. V lost 1 base and J lost 5, with 8 bases in between. This chain's CDR3 is CASSLGQRTEAFF. The DNA for the CDR3 is TGTGCCAGCAGCTTAGGGCAGCGGACTGAAGCTTTCTTT.

This sequence joins TRBV20-1 and TRBJ2-7, with TRBD1 matching over 10 bases. The CDR3 runs to 13 residues. Looked up from germline, CDR1 is DFQATT and CDR2 is SNEGSKA (reference sequence). CDR3 sequence reads: CTTGTGATGEQYF. Written as DNA, the CDR3 is TGCACCACCGGGACAGGGGCTACTGGGGAGCAGTACTTC.

The gene calls are TRBV29-1 and TRBJ2-6, with 8 bases that match TRBD1. The CDR3 spans 13 residues. V lost 7 bases to trimming and J lost 4 bases; unmatched junction nucleotides: 3. CDR1 is SQVTM, CDR2 ANQGSEA, per germline. The DNA of the CDR3 is TGCAGCGCACAGGGGGACGGGGCCAACGTCCTGACTTTC. Encoded protein: CSAQGDGANVLTF.

This clonotype occurred a few times. This sequence joins TRBV7-3 and TRBJ2-3; D is possibly TRBD2 (5 bases). The CDR3 has 14 amino acids. Trimming pared 4 bases from V and 1 base from J, leaving 9 bases between. In germline, CDR1 is SGHTA, CDR2 FQGTGA. This CDR3 is CASSSDSGTDTQYF. CDR3 DNA sequence: TGTGCCAGCAGCTCGGACTCGGGCACAGATACGCAGTATTTT.

This clonotype was detected only a few times. The chain carries TRBV9 and TRBJ2-2; TRBD1 aligns across 7 bases. Germline lookup yields CDR1 SGDLS and CDR2 YYNGEE. CDR3 size: 16 residues. V lost 0 bases, J lost 4 bases, and 6 bases stayed unmatched. The CDR3 reads CASSVELQGITGELFF. The DNA for the CDR3 is TGTGCCAGCAGCGTAGAATTACAGGGGATCACCGGGGAGCTGTTTTTT.

In this sample, this clonotype turned up many times. The gene calls are TRBV5-1 and TRBJ2-3; either TRBD1 or TRBD2 may supply D (6 bases each). Germline V lookup: CDR1 SGHRS, CDR2 YFSETQ. The CDR3 runs to 14 residues. Trimming took off 3 bases at V and 2 bases at J, with 10 bases between the two ends. DNA of the CDR3: TGCGCCAGCAGCTGGGGGGCATCCACAGATACGCAGTATTTT. The encoded protein is CASSWGASTDTQYF.

The rearrangement joins TRBV10-3 to TRBJ2-3; 9 nucleotides align to TRBD1. The CDR3 has 15 amino acids. Germline lookup yields CDR1 ENHRY and CDR2 SYGVKD. V dropped 6 bases and J dropped 3; count of bases not matched to a gene: 7. This chain's CDR3 is CAIRAGQGPTDTQYF. The CDR3 DNA follows: TGTGCCATCAGGGCGGGACAGGGACCGACAGATACGCAGTATTTT.

This clonotype has more than one count but fewer than ten. The chain uses TRBV7-2 and TRBJ2-3, with 8 bases matching TRBD1. This CDR3 comprises 16 residues. Germline-derived CDR1 and CDR2 are SGHTA and FQGNSA. With V trimmed by 5 bases and J by 2 bases, 9 bases remained unmatched. The CDR3 region has the DNA TGTGCCAGCAGCCTCGAACACAGGGGGTTCACAGATACGCAGTATTTT. Its protein product is CASSLEHRGFTDTQYF.

The CDR3, as DNA: TGTGCCAGCAGTCGAGGGGTGGCAAATGCGAACACCGGGGAGCTGTTTTTT. Translated, it gives CASSRGVANANTGELFF. V and J are TRBV6-5 and TRBJ2-2; either TRBD1 or TRBD2 may supply D (5 bases each). The CDR3 totals 17 residues. V gave up 5 bases and J gave up 0 bases, with 16 bases separating them. Germline V gene data show CDR1 as MNHEY and CDR2 as SVGAGI.

This clonotype appeared many times. The gene calls are TRBV25-1 and TRBJ2-4; no clear D. Germline assignment: CDR1 MGHDK and CDR2 SYGVNS. This CDR3 has 13 residues. Trimming shortened V by 3 bases and J by 5 bases, and 8 bases separated the two germline ends. The CDR3 bases are TGTGCCAGCAGTGACCAAGTACAAAACATTCAGTACTTC. It specifies CASSDQVQNIQYF. Filled out from reference TRBV25-1 and TRBJ2-4, the complete variable domain reads EADIYQTPRYLVIGTGKKITLECSQTMGHDKMYWYQQDPGMELHLIHYSYGVNSTEKGDLSSESTVSRIRTEHFPLTLESARPSHTSQYLCASSDQVQNIQYFGAGTRLSVL.

This clonotype was seen a handful of times. The chain carries TRBV21-1 and TRBJ2-7; TRBD1 is the table's D call, not checked against the DNA. TRBV21-1 is listed as a pseudogene. The CDR3 contains 12 residues. DNA for the CDR3: TGTGCCAGCAGCGCCAATGGGGGGGAGCAGTACTTC. It encodes CASSANGGEQYF.

This clonotype was detected many times. V usage is TRBV5-5 and J usage is TRBJ2-1; D not certain. CDR3 length: 17 amino acids. Germline-derived CDR1 and CDR2 are SGHKS and YYEKEE (reference sequence). Trimming removed 3 bases at V and 3 bases at J, with 19 bases between. The CDR3 loop reads CASSSSFSGRIYNEQFF. The CDR3 nucleotides read TGTGCCAGCAGCTCGTCCTTTAGTGGCCGAATCTACAATGAGCAGTTCTTC.

This chain links TRBV7-9 with TRBJ2-7; D may be TRBD1 (6 bases). Germline V gene sequence: CDR1 SEHNR, CDR2 FQNEAQ (reference sequence). The length of the CDR3 is 14 residues. Trimming cost V 5 bases and J 6 bases, with 17 bases left between them. CDR3 sequence (DNA): TGTGCCAGCAGCCTCAGGGGCAGTCTAGGCGAGCAGTACTTC. Its translation: CASSLRGSLGEQYF.

V gene TRBV19 combines with J gene TRBJ2-1; D remains ambiguous. The CDR3 spans 15 residues. The V end was cut by 3 bases, the J end by 9 bases, with 18 bases between. Germline loops: CDR1 LNHDA, CDR2 SQIVND (reference sequence). The CDR3 nucleotides read TGTGCCAGTAGTATCAGTGGGGTCCTTAGTTGTGAGCAGTTCTTC. This codes for CASSISGVLSCEQFF.

This clonotype was seen only a few times. This chain uses TRBV2 with TRBJ1-5; D not resolved. The CDR3 extends over 14 amino acids. V gave up 3 bases and J gave up 4 bases, with 10 bases separating them. Germline CDR1 and CDR2: SNHLY and FYNNEI. The CDR3 sequence is CASSDLEGNQPQHF. The CDR3 DNA reads TGTGCCAGCAGTGACCTAGAAGGGAATCAGCCCCAGCATTTT.